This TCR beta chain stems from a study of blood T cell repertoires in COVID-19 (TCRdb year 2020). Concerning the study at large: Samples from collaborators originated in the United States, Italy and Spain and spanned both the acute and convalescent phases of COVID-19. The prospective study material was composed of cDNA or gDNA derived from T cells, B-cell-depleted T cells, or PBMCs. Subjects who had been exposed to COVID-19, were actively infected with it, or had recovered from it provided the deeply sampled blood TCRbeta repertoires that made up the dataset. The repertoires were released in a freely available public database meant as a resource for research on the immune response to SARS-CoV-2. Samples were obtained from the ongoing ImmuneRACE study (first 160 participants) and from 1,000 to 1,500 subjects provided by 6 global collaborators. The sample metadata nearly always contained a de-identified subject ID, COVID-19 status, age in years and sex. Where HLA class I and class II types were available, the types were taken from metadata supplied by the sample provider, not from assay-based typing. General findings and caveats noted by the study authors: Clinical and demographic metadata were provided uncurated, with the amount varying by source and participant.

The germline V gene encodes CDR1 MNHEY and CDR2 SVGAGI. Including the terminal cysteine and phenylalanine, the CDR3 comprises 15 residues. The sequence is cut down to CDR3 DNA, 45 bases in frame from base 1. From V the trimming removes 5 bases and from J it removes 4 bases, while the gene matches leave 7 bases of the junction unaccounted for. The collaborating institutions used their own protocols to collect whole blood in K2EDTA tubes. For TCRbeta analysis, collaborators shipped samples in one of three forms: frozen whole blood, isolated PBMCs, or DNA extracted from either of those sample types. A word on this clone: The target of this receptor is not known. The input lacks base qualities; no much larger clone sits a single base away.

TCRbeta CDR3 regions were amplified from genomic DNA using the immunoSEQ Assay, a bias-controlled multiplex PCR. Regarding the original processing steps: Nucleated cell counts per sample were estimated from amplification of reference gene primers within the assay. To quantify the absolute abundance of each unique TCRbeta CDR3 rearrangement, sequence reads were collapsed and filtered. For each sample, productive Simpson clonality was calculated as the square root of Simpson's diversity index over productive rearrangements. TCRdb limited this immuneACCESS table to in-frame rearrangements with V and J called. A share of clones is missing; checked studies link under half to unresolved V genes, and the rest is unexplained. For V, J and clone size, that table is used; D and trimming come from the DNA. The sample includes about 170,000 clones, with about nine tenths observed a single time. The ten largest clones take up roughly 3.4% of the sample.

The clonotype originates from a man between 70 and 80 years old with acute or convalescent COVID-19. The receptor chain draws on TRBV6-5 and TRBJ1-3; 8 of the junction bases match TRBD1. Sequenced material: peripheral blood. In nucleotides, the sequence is TGTGCCAGCAGTCCGACAGGGGTAGGAGGAAACACCATATATTTT. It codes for CASSPTGVGGNTIYF.